The 32 T cell receptor beta chains given below trace back to one sample, sequenced in a study of siplizumab effects on memory and regulatory T cells (dated by TCRdb to between 2017 and 2020). The receptor library was made with the immunoSEQ multiplex PCR assay. In its TCRdb copy, this immuneACCESS table keeps in-frame sequences only and misses some clones. Where compared with another copy, unresolved V genes explain less than half of these, and the others have no known cause. Present in this sample are more than 85,000 clones, more than 85% of which were seen just once. The ten largest make up roughly 2.7% of the sample. The sequenced sample was CD4+ T cells sorted from blood. The receptors were gathered from a human donor in good health. Some clones in this sample may be carry-over from other donors' samples.

This chain uses TRBV10-3 with TRBJ2-2; no reliable D call. CDR1 is ENHRY and CDR2 is SYGVKD in the germline V gene. V lost 2 bases and J 3 bases, leaving 4 bases between the germline ends. This CDR3 region has 13 residues. The CDR3 reads CAISEKHTGELFF. CDR3 nucleotide sequence: TGTGCCATCAGTGAGAAACACACCGGGGAGCTGTTTTTT.

The rearrangement joins TRBV6-1 to TRBJ1-3; D is undetermined. The CDR3 runs to 14 residues. With 7 bases removed from V and 0 bases from J, the gap between germline ends came to 10 bases. From germline, CDR1 is MNHNS and CDR2 SASEGT. Here the CDR3 DNA reads TGTGCCAGCACTCCCGGCCGCTCTGGAAACACCATATATTTT. It encodes CASTPGRSGNTIYF.

This chain joins TRBV14 and TRBJ2-7; a possible D gene is TRBD2 (6 bases). This CDR3 contains 15 residues. Germline V CDR1 and CDR2: SGHDN, FVKESK. The V gene lost 4 bases and the J gene lost 7 bases, with 20 bases spanning the gap. CDR3 bases: TGTGCCAGCAGCCTGCCCGGGACTCTCCGTAATGAGCAGTACTTC. Encoded protein: CASSLPGTLRNEQYF. The complete variable domain, with remaining parts taken from reference TRBV14 and TRBJ2-7, reads EAGVTQFPSHSVIEKGQTVTLRCDPISGHDNLYWYRRVMGKEIKFLLHFVKESKQDESGMPNNRFLAERTGGTYSTLKVQPAELEDSGVYFCASSLPGTLRNEQYFGPGTRLTVT.

This chain connects TRBV28 to TRBJ2-2, with 8 bases matching TRBD2. This CDR3 comprises 15 residues. CDR1 is MDHEN, CDR2 SYDVKM, per germline. The J segment lost 3 bases and the V segment lost 6 bases, leaving 6 bases of the junction unmatched. CDR3 loop: CASRMASGYTGELFF. CDR3 coding DNA: TGTGCCAGCAGGATGGCTAGCGGGTACACCGGGGAGCTGTTTTTT. The entire variable domain, with the rest obtained from reference TRBV28 and TRBJ2-2, is as follows: DVKVTQSSRYLVKRTGEKVFLECVQDMDHENMFWYRQDPGLGLRLIYFSYDVKMKEKGDIPEGYSVSREKKERFSLILESASTNQTSMYLCASRMASGYTGELFFGEGSRLTVL.

The chain has TRBV29-1 and TRBJ2-7; 11 bases are shared with TRBD2. CDR1 and CDR2 (germline): SQVTM, ANQGSEA. The CDR3 is 14 amino acids. The junction had 8 bases not matched to a gene; V was cut back by 6 bases and J by 4 bases. CDR3 coding DNA: TGCAGCGTGGCGACCGGGACTAGCGGTTACGAGCAGTACTTC. The encoded protein is CSVATGTSGYEQYF.

The gene calls are TRBV19 and TRBJ2-5; D not resolved. CDR1 is LNHDA and CDR2 is SQIVND in the germline V gene (reference sequence). V lost 5 bases and J 1 base, leaving 8 bases between the germline ends. This CDR3 is built from 13 residues. This chain's CDR3 is CASSLGSQETQYF. The CDR3, as DNA: TGTGCCAGTAGTCTGGGTTCCCAAGAGACCCAGTACTTC.

This chain joins TRBV29-1 and TRBJ2-1, with D uncertain. Germline CDR1 and CDR2: SQVTM and ANQGSEA. Trimming stripped 6 bases from V and 4 bases from J, with 7 bases between. The CDR3 runs to 11 residues. The CDR3 DNA reads TGCAGCGTCAACACGTACAATGAGCAGTTCTTC. Translated: CSVNTYNEQFF.

The chain is built from TRBV15 and TRBJ2-7; the D is unclear. Per the germline V gene, CDR1 is LNHNV and CDR2 is YYDKDF (reference sequence). The CDR3 sequence is 12 residues long. V was cut by 3 bases and J by 0 bases, with 3 bases left in between. The CDR3 region is CATSRDSYEQYF. The CDR3 DNA follows: TGTGCCACCAGCAGGGACTCCTACGAGCAGTACTTC.

The J gene is TRBJ2-3, the V gene TRBV12-1; the table's TRBD2 call for D was not verified on the DNA. TRBV12-1 is annotated as a pseudogene. This CDR3 spans 18 amino acids. CDR3 DNA: TGTGCCAGCAGCTTTGCTCGTCTAGCGGGACGGAGCACAGATACGCAGTATTTT. It yields the protein CASSFARLAGRSTDTQYF.

This CDR3 reads CASSRQEIMNTEAFF. The CDR3 DNA is TGTGCCAGCAGCCGACAGGAAATCATGAACACTGAAGCTTTCTTT. V usage is TRBV6-6 and J usage is TRBJ1-1, with D possibly being TRBD1 (6 bases). Trimming stripped 6 bases from V and 0 bases from J, with 14 bases between. Germline loops: CDR1 MNHNY, CDR2 SVGAGI (reference sequence). This CDR3 is 15 amino acids long.

CDR3 region: CASSARQRGNQPQHF. The CDR3 bases are TGTGCCAGCAGCGCCCGACAGAGGGGGAATCAGCCCCAGCATTTT. V usage is TRBV6-6 and J usage is TRBJ1-5; D possibly corresponds to TRBD1 (6 bases). This CDR3 region has 15 residues. Germline values: CDR1 MNHNY, CDR2 SVGAGI (reference sequence). V was cut by 6 bases and J by 4 bases, with 16 bases left in between.

V and J are TRBV7-9 and TRBJ1-2, with TRBD1 as a possible D gene (6 bases). The CDR3 runs to 16 residues. Deletions cut 7 bases from V and 9 bases from J, with 27 bases between. Germline assignment: CDR1 SEHNR and CDR2 FQNEAQ (reference sequence). The CDR3 nucleotides are TGTGCCAGCACCGACCCCGCCCGGGGGGGCATTGAGAGCTACACCTTC. Amino acids: CASTDPARGGIESYTF.

The CDR3: CASSAEGHTEAFF. The CDR3 DNA sequence: TGTGCCAGCAGTGCGGAAGGACACACTGAAGCTTTCTTT. The chain has TRBV6-4 and TRBJ1-1; no definite D call. CDR3 length: 13 amino acids. V dropped 4 bases and J dropped 3 bases, with 9 bases sitting between them. Germline CDR1 and CDR2: MRHNA and SNTAGT.

This clone has more than one count but fewer than ten. The J gene is TRBJ2-1, the V gene TRBV4-1; 13 bases align to TRBD2. The CDR3 has 17 amino acids. The V and J ends lost 4 bases and 6 bases, in that order; junction bases with no gene match: 9. Germline values: CDR1 MGHRA, CDR2 YSYEKL. The DNA for the CDR3 is TGCGCCAGCAGCCGGGGAACTAGCGGGAGGGCCGTCAATGAGCAGTTCTTC. Translation gives CASSRGTSGRAVNEQFF.

This chain connects TRBV6-6 to TRBJ2-3; perhaps TRBD2 as D (6 bases). Germline CDR1 and CDR2: MNHNY and SVGAGI (reference sequence). The CDR3 spans 16 residues. V was pared by 2 bases and J by 4 bases, with 16 bases between. The CDR3 DNA follows: TGTGCCAGCAGTTACCCCGCGGGATATGGTTCAGATACGCAGTATTTT. Translating it yields CASSYPAGYGSDTQYF.

The genes are TRBV7-9 and TRBJ2-3, with D perhaps TRBD1 or TRBD2 (5 bases each). Germline V lookup: CDR1 SEHNR, CDR2 FQNEAQ (reference sequence). This CDR3 has 13 amino acids. V shed 5 bases and J shed 10 bases, with 16 bases lying between them. The CDR3 DNA reads as TGTGCCAGCAGCCCGTTGGGACCGCAGGCGCAGTATTTT. The encoded protein is CASSPLGPQAQYF.

The rearrangement links TRBV10-3 to TRBJ2-1, with D perhaps TRBD1 or TRBD2 (5 bases each). Germline lookup yields CDR1 ENHRY and CDR2 SYGVKD. Trimming shortened V by 2 bases and J by 0 bases, and 14 bases separated the two germline ends. This CDR3 spans 17 amino acids. In DNA form, the CDR3 reads TGTGCCATCAGTGAGCCGAGGGGCCTCAGCTCCTACAATGAGCAGTTCTTC. Residues: CAISEPRGLSSYNEQFF.

The V call is TRBV4-2, the J call TRBJ1-6; a possible D gene is TRBD1 (5 bases). The germline CDR1 and CDR2 sequences are LGHNA and YNFKEQ. This CDR3 comprises 15 residues. The germline V and J ends were trimmed by 0 bases and 9 bases, with 12 bases remaining between them. CDR3 amino acids: CASSQEADTTSPLHF. CDR3 sequence (DNA): TGTGCCAGCAGCCAAGAAGCGGACACTACTTCACCCCTCCACTTT.

The V gene is TRBV19, the J gene TRBJ2-1; no clear D gene. Trimming removed 6 bases from V and 3 bases from J, with 12 bases in between. Germline V gene lookup returns CDR1 LNHDA and CDR2 SQIVND (reference sequence). The CDR3 extends over 14 amino acids. The CDR3 here is CASSSLARYNEQFF. The CDR3 nucleotides read TGTGCCAGTAGCTCGTTAGCCCGCTACAATGAGCAGTTCTTC.

V gene TRBV18 combines with J gene TRBJ1-2; the D gene is possibly TRBD1 (5 bases). Trimming shortened V by 2 bases and J by 7 bases, and 11 bases separated the two germline ends. There are 13 residues in the CDR3. The V gene's germline CDR1 is KGHSH and CDR2 LQKENI. DNA of the CDR3: TGTGCCAGCTCACCAGACAGAGACGGTGGCTACACCTTC. Amino acid sequence: CASSPDRDGGYTF.

J is TRBJ2-1 and V is TRBV28; 10 bases are shared with TRBD2. The CDR3 is made up of 14 amino acids. Trimming at V came to 5 bases and at J to 3 bases, leaving 1 base not matched to a gene. Germline CDR1 MDHEN, CDR2 SYDVKM. The CDR3 nucleotides are TGTGCCAGCAGTGGGACTAGCGTCTACAATGAGCAGTTCTTC. The encoded protein is CASSGTSVYNEQFF. Using reference TRBV28 and TRBJ2-1 for the parts outside the CDR3, the full variable domain is DVKVTQSSRYLVKRTGEKVFLECVQDMDHENMFWYRQDPGLGLRLIYFSYDVKMKEKGDIPEGYSVSREKKERFSLILESASTNQTSMYLCASSGTSVYNEQFFGPGTRLTVL.

Comment on this clone: A junction end diverges from the germline sequence, so it may reflect a read error. Other DNA variants within this sample encode the same CDR3. The chain combines TRBV2 with TRBJ1-4; D possibly corresponds to TRBD1 (5 bases). The CDR3 is 14 residues long. CDR1 is SNHLY and CDR2 is FYNNEI in the germline V gene. The CDR3 DNA is TGTGCCAGCAGAGAAGGGGTATCTAATGAAAAACTGTTTTTT. Translated: CASREGVSNEKLFF.

This chain connects TRBV5-1 to TRBJ2-1, with D tentatively TRBD1 (6 bases). Trimming took off 6 bases at V and 7 bases at J, with 11 bases between the two ends. Germline CDR1 is SGHRS and CDR2 is YFSETQ. This CDR3 spans 12 amino acids. In DNA form, the CDR3 reads TGCGCCAGCACGAACAGGGTTAATGAGCAGTTCTTC. Amino acid sequence: CASTNRVNEQFF.

In this sample, this clone turned up once. The chain combines TRBV29-1 with TRBJ2-1; TRBD1 agrees at 8 bases. CDR1 is SQVTM, CDR2 ANQGSEA, per germline. J lost 5 bases, V lost 7 bases, and 7 bases had no gene match. The CDR3 consists of 13 residues. The CDR3 loop is CSGNRGFNNEQFF. In DNA, the CDR3 is TGCAGCGGCAACAGGGGGTTCAACAATGAGCAGTTCTTC.

CDR3 nucleotides: TGCGCCAGCAGTGATGGGTATAATTCACCCCTCCACTTT. Its protein product is CASSDGYNSPLHF. This chain uses TRBV10-1 with TRBJ1-6; D is unclear. This CDR3 is 13 amino acids long. Germline CDR1 and CDR2: WNHNN and SYGVQD (reference sequence). V was trimmed by 3 bases and J by 4 bases, leaving 4 bases between them.

The chain uses TRBV10-3 and TRBJ1-5; 9 bases are shared with TRBD1. The CDR3 totals 17 residues. V shed 2 bases and J 4 bases; nucleotides not matched to a gene: 9. Per the germline V gene, CDR1 is ENHRY and CDR2 is SYGVKD. CDR3 coding DNA: TGTGCCATCAGTGAGACCCCGACCGGGACAGGGAATCAGCCCCAGCATTTT. Protein: CAISETPTGTGNQPQHF.

The J gene is TRBJ1-2, the V gene TRBV6-1; D may be TRBD1 (5 bases). Germline V gives CDR1 MNHNS, CDR2 SASEGT. V was cut by 1 base and J by 4 bases, with 13 bases left in between. The CDR3 is made up of 15 amino acids. CDR3 nucleotides: TGTGCCAGCAGTGAAGGAGGGGCGGCCATCTATGGCTACACCTTC. Translation: CASSEGGAAIYGYTF.

V and J are TRBV21-1 and TRBJ2-3; the table names TRBD2, a call not compared with the DNA. TRBV21-1 is marked as a pseudogene. The CDR3 is 16 residues long. The CDR3 here is CASSKKGDYLTDTQYF. CDR3 in DNA: TGTGCCAGCAGCAAAAAGGGCGACTACCTCACAGATACGCAGTATTTT.

This chain uses TRBV11-2 with TRBJ2-1, with 8 nucleotides matching TRBD2. The CDR3 runs 16 residues. CDR1 is SGHAT, CDR2 FQNNGV, per germline. J gave up 3 bases and V 5 bases, and 9 bases lay outside the gene matches. CDR3 amino acids: CASSLISGRVYNEQFF. The CDR3 region has the DNA TGTGCCAGCAGCCTTATCTCCGGGAGGGTCTACAATGAGCAGTTCTTC.

V gene TRBV7-2 combines with J gene TRBJ2-7; 10 nucleotides agree with TRBD2. The junction had 2 bases not matched to a gene; V was cut back by 1 base and J by 2 bases. CDR3 length: 15 amino acids. The germline V gene has CDR1 SGHTA and CDR2 FQGNSA. Here the CDR3 reads CASSLGLAGAYEQYF. Here the CDR3 DNA reads TGTGCCAGCAGCTTAGGGCTAGCGGGGGCCTACGAGCAGTACTTC.

This chain links TRBV14 with TRBJ2-3; 12 bases are shared with TRBD2. The V gene end was trimmed by 3 bases and the J gene end by 10 bases; junction bases not matched to a gene: 8. The CDR3 runs 15 residues. Per the germline V gene, CDR1 is SGHDN and CDR2 is FVKESK. The CDR3 region is CASSQATSGRMSQYF. The CDR3 DNA sequence: TGTGCCAGCAGCCAGGCCACTAGCGGGAGGATGTCGCAGTATTTT.

This sequence joins TRBV10-3 and TRBJ2-6, with 10 bases identical to TRBD1. V gave up 7 bases and J gave up 2 bases; unmatched junction bases: 5. The V gene's germline CDR1 is ENHRY and CDR2 SYGVKD. This CDR3 region has 16 residues. The CDR3 loop reads CAITGTGVAGANVLTF. The CDR3 DNA reads TGTGCCATCACCGGGACAGGGGTTGCTGGGGCCAACGTCCTGACTTTC.